This TCR beta chain originates from a study of T cells in localized non-small cell lung cancer. Study results and caveats: Longer overall survival was seen with higher T cell density measured in blood.

Here immunoSEQ multiplex PCR was the method, and the copy in TCRdb shows in-frame clones only, minus some. Of 31,000 or so clones listed, roughly 87% are singletons. Remarks on this clone: No antigen is known for it.

The sample consisted of peripheral blood mononuclear cells, taken before any cancer treatment. This TCR came from a woman aged 35 to 75 with stage III lung adenocarcinoma.

CDR3 sequence (DNA): TGTGCCAGTAGTATGCAGGGAATGATAACGGAAGCTTTCTTT. This gives the protein CASSMQGMITEAFF. This sequence joins TRBV19 and TRBJ1-1; a possible D gene is TRBD1 (5 bases). The CDR3 runs 14 residues. Germline V CDR1 and CDR2: LNHDA, SQIVND (reference sequence). Trimming took 3 bases from V and 8 from J, leaving 16 bases between them. Supplemented by reference TRBV19 and TRBJ1-1, the full variable domain reads DGGITQSPKYLFRKEGQNVTLSCEQNLNHDAMYWYRQDPGQGLRLIYYSQIVNDFQKGDIAEGYSVSREKKESFPLTVTSAQKNPTAFYLCASSMQGMITEAFFGQGTRLTVV.